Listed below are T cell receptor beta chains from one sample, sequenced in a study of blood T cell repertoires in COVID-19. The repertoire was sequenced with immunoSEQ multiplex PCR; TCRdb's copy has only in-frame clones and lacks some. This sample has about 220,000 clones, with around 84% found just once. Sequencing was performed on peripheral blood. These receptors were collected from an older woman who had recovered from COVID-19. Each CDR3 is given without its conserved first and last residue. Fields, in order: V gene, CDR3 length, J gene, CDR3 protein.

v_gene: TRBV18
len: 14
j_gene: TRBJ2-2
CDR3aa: ASSPPRGRGTGELF

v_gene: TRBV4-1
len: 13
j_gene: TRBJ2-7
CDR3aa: ASSQPRAGAYEQY

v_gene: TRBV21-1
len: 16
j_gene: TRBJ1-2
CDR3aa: ASSGFRDRGPKSYGYT

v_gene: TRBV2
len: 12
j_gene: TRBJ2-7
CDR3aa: ASSEGPVNYEQY

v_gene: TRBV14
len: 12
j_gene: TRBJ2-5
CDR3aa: ASSQGGLQETQY

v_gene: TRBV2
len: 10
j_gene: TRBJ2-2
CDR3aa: ASSSVTGELF

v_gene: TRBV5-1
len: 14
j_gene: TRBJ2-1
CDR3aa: ASSIGLAGGGNEQF

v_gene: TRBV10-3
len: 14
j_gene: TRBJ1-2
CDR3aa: AISEPARTANYGYT

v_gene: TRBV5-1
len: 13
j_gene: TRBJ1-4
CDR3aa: ASSEGDRANEKLF

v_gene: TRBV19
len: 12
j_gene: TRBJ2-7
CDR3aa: ASSTSSGPYEQY

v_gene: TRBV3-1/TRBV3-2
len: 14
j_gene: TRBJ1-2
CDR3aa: ASSLIAANLNYGYT

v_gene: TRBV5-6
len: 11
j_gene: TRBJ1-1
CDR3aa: ASSPGTNTEAF

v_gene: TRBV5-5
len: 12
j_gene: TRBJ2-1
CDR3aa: ASSLVAGGALQF

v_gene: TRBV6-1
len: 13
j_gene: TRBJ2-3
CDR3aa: ASSEGLAYTDTQY

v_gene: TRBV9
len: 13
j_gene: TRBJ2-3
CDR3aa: ASSVIGGDTDTQY

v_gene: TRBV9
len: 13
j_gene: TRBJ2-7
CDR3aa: ASIGSGGLSYEQY

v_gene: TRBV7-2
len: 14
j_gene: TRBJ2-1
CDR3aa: ASSPRQGSSYNEQF

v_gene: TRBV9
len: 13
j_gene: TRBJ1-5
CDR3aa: ASSEGASSNQPQH

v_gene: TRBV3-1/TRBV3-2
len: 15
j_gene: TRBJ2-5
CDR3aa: ASSQPTGSAPQETQY

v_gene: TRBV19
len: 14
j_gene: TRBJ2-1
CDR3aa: ASSTRGGGNYNEQF

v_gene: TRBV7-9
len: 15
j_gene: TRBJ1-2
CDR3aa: ASSLALIGAGAYGYT

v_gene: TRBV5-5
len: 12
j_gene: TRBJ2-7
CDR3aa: ASSLRLPNYEQY

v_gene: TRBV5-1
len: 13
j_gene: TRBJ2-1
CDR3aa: ASSLFVASPNEQF

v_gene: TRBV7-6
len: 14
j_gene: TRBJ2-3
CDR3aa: ASSLIRDSPTDTQY

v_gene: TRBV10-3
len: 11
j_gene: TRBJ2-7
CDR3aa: AISEEGGYEQY

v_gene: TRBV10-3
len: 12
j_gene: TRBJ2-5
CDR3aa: ATRDRGYQETQY

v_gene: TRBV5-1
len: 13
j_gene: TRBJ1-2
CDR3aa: ASSFSGQGAYGYT

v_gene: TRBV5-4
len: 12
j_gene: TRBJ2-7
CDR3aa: ASSNRDRADEQY

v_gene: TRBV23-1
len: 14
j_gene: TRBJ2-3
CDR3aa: ASSQLTGQPGDTQY

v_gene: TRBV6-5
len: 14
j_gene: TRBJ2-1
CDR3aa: ASSYAMTSGVYEQF

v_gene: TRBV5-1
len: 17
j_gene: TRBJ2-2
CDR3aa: ASSLDGLSGNENTGELF

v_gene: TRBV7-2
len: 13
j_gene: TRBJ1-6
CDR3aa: ASSPPRGLDSPLH

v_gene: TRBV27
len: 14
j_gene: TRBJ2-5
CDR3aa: ASSFWPGGFQETQY

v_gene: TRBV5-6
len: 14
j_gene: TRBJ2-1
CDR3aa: ASSLESGGSYNEQF

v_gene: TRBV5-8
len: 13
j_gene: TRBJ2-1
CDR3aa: ASRQGQTSYNEQF

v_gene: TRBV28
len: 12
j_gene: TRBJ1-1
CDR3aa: ASSDRGLNTEAF

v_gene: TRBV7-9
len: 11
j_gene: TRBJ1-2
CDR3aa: ASSPRGGYGYT

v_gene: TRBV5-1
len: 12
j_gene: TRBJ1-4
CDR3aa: ASSWTGRNEKLF

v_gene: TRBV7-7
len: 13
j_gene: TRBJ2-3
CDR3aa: ASSRMFTSTDTQY

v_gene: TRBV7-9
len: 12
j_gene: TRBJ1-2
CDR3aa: ASSLAYRAYGYT

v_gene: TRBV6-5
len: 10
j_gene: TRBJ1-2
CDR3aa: ASTQGWNGYT

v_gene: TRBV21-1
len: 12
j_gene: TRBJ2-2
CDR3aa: ASSPGGNTGELF

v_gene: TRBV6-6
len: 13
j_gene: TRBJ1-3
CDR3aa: ASRGEQGSGNTIY

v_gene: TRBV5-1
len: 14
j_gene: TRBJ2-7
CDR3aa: ASSESTSGTLYEQY

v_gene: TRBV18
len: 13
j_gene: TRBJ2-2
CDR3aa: ASSPQTGNTGELF